Below are 28 T cell receptor beta chains sequenced from a single sample in a study of regulatory T cells in long-lasting Graves disease. Libraries of TCR beta came from iRepertoire HTBI primers plus Arm-PCR of CDR3 regions. MiXCR, applied by TCRdb to the multiplex PCR reads, yields one record per CDR3 protein. The profile shows a few hundred thousand distinct CDR3 sequences, approximately 10% of them singletons. Time point given: newly diagnosed GD, antithyroid drugs for less than 3 months. The authors made the TCR library using RNA they extracted from PBMCs. This same sample was also taken into another study, of T cells in Graves' hyperthyroidism and ophthalmopathy.

Sequencing was performed on peripheral blood mononuclear cells (PBMCs), taken at new diagnosis, from a patient treated with antithyroid drugs. The receptors were gathered from a woman aged 18-30 years with Graves disease.

In its sample, this clonotype was seen many times. V usage is TRBV7-2 and J usage is TRBJ1-1, with no clear D. V was shortened by 1 base and J by 3 bases, with 12 bases between the two germline ends. CDR3 length: 15 amino acids. Germline CDR1 and CDR2: SGHTA and FQGNSA. DNA of the CDR3: TGTGCCAGCAGCTTAGGGAATAGTAGAGACACTGAAGCTTTCTTT. Its translation: CASSLGNSRDTEAFF.

This clonotype appeared many times. The chain is built from TRBV3-1 and TRBJ2-7; D perhaps matches TRBD1 (5 bases). The CDR3 is 13 amino acids. The V end was cut by 2 bases, the J end by 5 bases, with 10 bases between. The germline CDR1 and CDR2 sequences are LGHDT and YNNKEL (reference sequence). In DNA, the CDR3 is TGTGCCAGCAGCCAACCGGAAGGGGACGAGCAGTACTTC. Its protein is CASSQPEGDEQYF.

V and J are TRBV6-2 or TRBV6-3 and TRBJ2-1; 8 nucleotides match TRBD2. CDR3 size: 14 residues. With V trimmed by 6 bases and J by 3 bases, 4 bases remained unmatched. The germline CDR1 and CDR2 sequences are MNHEY and SVGEGT. The CDR3 coding sequence is TGTGCCAGCAGGGAGACTAGCGACTACAATGAGCAGTTCTTC. The encoded protein is CASRETSDYNEQFF.

The genes are TRBV7-3 and TRBJ1-1; D unclear. CDR1 and CDR2 from the germline V gene are SGHTA and FQGTGA. This CDR3 has 14 amino acids. Trimming left V 1 base short and J 4 bases short, with 10 bases between. CDR3 sequence (DNA): TGTGCCAGCAGCTTAAGGGCTTTGGGCACTGAAGCTTTCTTT. This encodes CASSLRALGTEAFF.

This clonotype was observed a few times. This chain connects TRBV4-1 to TRBJ1-2; D gene uncertain. V was cut by 0 bases and J by 4 bases, with 15 bases left in between. Germline V gene sequence: CDR1 MGHRA, CDR2 YSYEKL. This CDR3 has 16 residues. This chain's CDR3 is CASSQDSKRQAYGYTF. The CDR3 region has the DNA TGCGCCAGCAGCCAAGATTCGAAGCGACAAGCCTATGGCTACACCTTC.

This clonotype showed up just once. The CDR3: CASSAGSSGEYEQYF. CDR3 coding DNA: TGTGCCAGCAGTGCCGGGTCTAGCGGGGAGTACGAGCAGTACTTC. The gene calls are TRBV2 and TRBJ2-7; 9 bases match TRBD2. Trimming took 4 bases from V and 4 from J; bases not matched to a gene: 8. The CDR3 is made up of 15 amino acids. The germline CDR1 and CDR2 sequences are SNHLY and FYNNEI.

This clonotype was seen repeatedly, ten times or more. The chain is built from TRBV12-3 or TRBV12-4 and TRBJ2-3; 9 bases are shared with TRBD1. This CDR3 is 15 amino acids long. V lost 5 bases, J lost 2 bases, and 5 bases stayed unmatched. Here the CDR3 DNA reads TGTGCCAGCAGTGCGACAGGGGGGTACACAGATACGCAGTATTTT. Translation: CASSATGGYTDTQYF.

This clonotype was recorded many times. V and J are TRBV20-1 and TRBJ2-7; D gene uncertain. The CDR3 length is 15 residues. Germline-derived CDR1 and CDR2 are DFQATT and SNEGSKA (reference sequence). Trimming removed 0 bases from V and 4 bases from J, with 16 bases in between. In DNA, the CDR3 is TGCAGTGCTAGAGATACAGACCCCGGATTTTACGAGCAGTACTTC. Its translation: CSARDTDPGFYEQYF.

This clonotype was counted at least ten times. V gene TRBV14 combines with J gene TRBJ2-5, with a weak D call TRBD2 (5 bases). CDR1 SGHDN and CDR2 FVKESK come from the germline V gene. There are 12 residues in the CDR3. V lost 5 bases and J lost 4, with 8 bases in between. The chain's CDR3 is CASSGSGETQYF. CDR3 bases: TGTGCCAGCAGCGGCAGCGGAGAGACCCAGTACTTC.

This rearrangement joins TRBV7-9 to TRBJ2-7, with D maybe TRBD2 (5 bases). The germline V gene has CDR1 SEHNR and CDR2 FQNEAQ (reference sequence). Trimming stripped 1 base from V and 8 bases from J, with 18 bases between. The CDR3 runs to 15 residues. The CDR3 DNA reads as TGTGCCAGCAGCTTAGATCGCAGCGGCCCAACGAAGCAGTACTTC. Residues: CASSLDRSGPTKQYF.

The chain links TRBV6-2 or TRBV6-3 to TRBJ2-5; D is undetermined. V shed 5 bases and J shed 2 bases, with 12 bases lying between them. The CDR3 consists of 14 residues. In germline, CDR1 is MNHEY, CDR2 SVGEGT. CDR3 amino acids: CASSPKTQQETQYF. The CDR3, as DNA: TGTGCCAGCAGTCCCAAGACCCAACAAGAGACCCAGTACTTC.

This clonotype was counted many times. As DNA, the CDR3 is TGTGCCAGCAGCCCTCTAGGGGGCCCAAGAAGCAATGAGCAGTTCTTC. It specifies CASSPLGGPRSNEQFF. The chain has TRBV7-9 and TRBJ2-1, with 7 bases lining up with TRBD1. Germline-derived CDR1 and CDR2 are SEHNR and FQNEAQ (reference sequence). This CDR3 contains 16 residues. Trimming at V came to 5 bases and at J to 6 bases, leaving 13 bases not matched to a gene.

This clonotype was recorded a few times. The chain carries TRBV7-3 and TRBJ2-1, with 8 positions matching TRBD2. The CDR3 is made up of 14 amino acids. Per germline, CDR1 SGHTA and CDR2 FQGTGA. With 8 bases clipped from V and 8 bases from J, the junction kept 11 bases outside the gene matches. CDR3 nucleotides: TGTGCCAGCGGGCACGGGGGGGGCCGGGATGAGCAGTTCTTC. Protein product: CASGHGGGRDEQFF. The entire variable domain, with the rest obtained from reference TRBV7-3 and TRBJ2-1, is as follows: GAGVSQTPSNKVTEKGKYVELRCDPISGHTALYWYRQSLGQGPEFLIYFQGTGAADDSGLPNDRFFAVRPEGSVSTLKIQRTERGDSAVYLCASGHGGGRDEQFFGPGTRLTVL.

This clonotype was seen repeatedly, ten times or more. The gene calls are TRBV4-2 and TRBJ2-1; no firm D call. Trimming removed 0 bases at V and 10 bases at J, with 7 bases between. The germline V gene has CDR1 LGHNA and CDR2 YNFKEQ. CDR3 length: 12 amino acids. CDR3 nucleotide sequence: TGTGCCAGCAGCCAAGACGTAGTAGAGCAGTTCTTC. Amino acid sequence: CASSQDVVEQFF.

This clonotype was counted between two and nine times. This chain links TRBV5-6 with TRBJ1-2; TRBD1 matches 7 bases. The junction had 11 bases not matched to a gene; V was cut back by 4 bases and J by 5 bases. In germline, CDR1 is SGHDT, CDR2 YYEEEE. This CDR3 comprises 15 residues. The CDR3 loop reads CASSPAGQPRYGYTF. CDR3 DNA sequence: TGTGCCAGCAGCCCGGCGGGACAGCCGAGGTATGGCTACACCTTC.

This clonotype was detected many times. V and J are TRBV20-1 and TRBJ2-7, with 7 bases fitting TRBD1. V was clipped by 2 bases and J by 3 bases; unmatched bases: 13. The germline V gene encodes CDR1 DFQATT and CDR2 SNEGSKA (reference sequence). This CDR3 has 16 amino acids. CDR3 residues: CSARSSRQGEYYEQYF. In DNA, the CDR3 is TGCAGTGCTAGATCTAGCCGACAGGGAGAGTACTACGAGCAGTACTTC.

The sample holds many counts of this clonotype. This chain connects TRBV12-3 or TRBV12-4 to TRBJ2-1; a weak D match, TRBD2 (5 bases). The ends were cut back, 2 bases at V and 4 bases at J, with 9 bases in the middle. There are 14 residues in the CDR3. CDR3 DNA sequence: TGTGCCAGCAGTTTATCGGGAATTTACAATGAGCAGTTCTTC. Amino acid sequence: CASSLSGIYNEQFF.

This clonotype has ten or more counts. CDR3 region: CSVAETSGYNEQFF. The CDR3 coding sequence is TGCAGCGTTGCCGAGACTAGCGGGTACAATGAGCAGTTCTTC. V and J are TRBV29-1 and TRBJ2-1, with 10 bases that match TRBD2. CDR1 is SQVTM, CDR2 ANQGSEA, per germline. The length of the CDR3 is 14 residues. V shed 4 bases, J shed 4 bases, and the junction held 4 bases outside the gene matches.

This clonotype was recorded at least ten times. The chain joins TRBV29-1 to TRBJ1-2; 9 nucleotides match TRBD1. The J segment lost 2 bases and the V segment lost 6 bases, leaving 1 base of the junction unmatched. The germline V gene encodes CDR1 SQVTM and CDR2 ANQGSEA. The CDR3 covers 12 residues. The CDR3, as DNA: TGCAGCGTCGGGACAGGGAACTATGGCTACACCTTC. It is translated as CSVGTGNYGYTF.

This clonotype was found a few times. The chain couples TRBV28 to TRBJ1-6, with D perhaps matching TRBD1 (5 bases). The CDR3 runs to 14 residues. Germline assignment: CDR1 MDHEN and CDR2 SYDVKM. V gave up 7 bases and J gave up 9 bases, with 16 bases separating them. Here the CDR3 reads CASTPGGIRSPLHF. The CDR3 region has the DNA TGTGCCAGCACCCCGGGGGGGATACGTTCACCCCTCCACTTT.

About this clonotype itself: A clone one base away is much larger, so this may be a read error. This chain joins TRBV2 and TRBJ2-5; 14 bases align to TRBD2. This CDR3 comprises 16 residues. Germline V gives CDR1 SNHLY, CDR2 FYNNEI. The DNA for the CDR3 is TGTGCCGGCAGGGCGGGACTAGCGGGAGATAGGGAGACCCAGTACTTC. Protein: CAGRAGLAGDRETQYF.

This clonotype was found many times. The chain recombines TRBV28 with TRBJ2-7, with 10 bases identical to TRBD1. The CDR3 spans 14 residues. After removal of 6 bases from V and 2 bases from J, the junction contained 4 bases not matched to a gene. Germline CDR1 reads MDHEN; CDR2 reads SYDVKM. The CDR3 loop is CASRGTGAAYEQYF. The CDR3 nucleotides read TGTGCCAGCAGGGGGACAGGGGCTGCCTACGAGCAGTACTTC.

In regard to this clonotype: This may arise from a read error, as a much more abundant clone is one base away. The chain joins TRBV20-1 to TRBJ2-7; TRBD2 matches 8 bases. The CDR3 is 14 amino acids. The ends lost 2 bases at V and 2 bases at J; junction bases unmatched: 5. The germline CDR1 and CDR2 sequences are DFQATT and SNEGSKA (reference sequence). CDR3 in DNA: TGCAGTGCTAGAACCAGCGGGGGCACCTACGAGCAGTACTTC. Translating it yields CSARTSGGTYEQYF.

The table lists this clonotype with a few counts. The J gene is TRBJ1-1, the V gene TRBV5-4; D might be TRBD1 (5 bases). Germline V CDR1 and CDR2: SGHNT, YYREEE (reference sequence). CDR3 length: 15 residues. The V end lost 2 bases, the J end lost 1 base, and 12 bases lay between the germline ends. CDR3 sequence reads: CASSFPGYKNTEAFF. Here the CDR3 DNA reads TGTGCCAGCAGCTTTCCAGGGTACAAGAACACTGAAGCTTTCTTT.

This clonotype has only a few counts. The chain is built from TRBV7-9 and TRBJ1-3, with D unclear. Trimming cost V 6 bases and J 0 bases, with 15 bases left between them. This CDR3 contains 16 residues. In germline, CDR1 is SEHNR, CDR2 FQNEAQ (reference sequence). The CDR3 loop reads CASSLTHPNSGNTIYF. CDR3 coding DNA: TGTGCCAGCAGTCTTACCCACCCCAACTCTGGAAACACCATATATTTT.

This clonotype was observed many times. This rearrangement joins TRBV7-3 to TRBJ2-3; D assignment may be TRBD1 or TRBD2 (5 bases each). The CDR3 is 16 residues long. Trimming pared 5 bases from V and 4 bases from J, leaving 19 bases between. CDR1 is SGHTA, CDR2 FQGTGA, per germline. CDR3 region: CASSPLAGWGSDTQYF. The CDR3 DNA follows: TGTGCCAGCAGCCCCCTTGCCGGTTGGGGGTCAGATACGCAGTATTTT.

This clonotype was counted between two and nine times. V and J are TRBV7-2 and TRBJ1-4; D is ambiguous. The V gene lost 4 bases and the J gene lost 14 bases, with 11 bases spanning the gap. Per germline, CDR1 SGHTA and CDR2 FQGNSA. The CDR3 has 11 amino acids. The CDR3 coding sequence is TGTGCCAGCAGCTCGGGGAGGTTCCTGTTTTTT. Translation gives CASSSGRFLFF.

Only a few counts were recorded for this clonotype. With a much larger clone just one base away, this may be a read error. This rearrangement joins TRBV28 to TRBJ2-7, with TRBD2 identical over 7 bases. The CDR3 is made up of 17 amino acids. Germline V CDR1 and CDR2: MDHEN, SYDVKM. V gave up 7 bases and J gave up 2 bases; unmatched junction bases: 17. DNA of the CDR3: TGTGCCAGCAAATTGACAACGACTAGCTATTCGACCTACGAGCAGTACTTC. Amino acids: CASKLTTTSYSTYEQYF.